The TCR beta chain described here comes from a study of cytomegalovirus exposure and HLA in healthy donors. As to this clone: What it binds is unknown.

While the first cohort had around 700 subjects, the donors belonged to the separate validation cohort of over a hundred subjects. Findings and limits, study-wide: Three chains linked to CMV were shown in vitro to be specific for CMV antigens.

The data were produced by immunoSEQ multiplex PCR, yet TCRdb's version contains in-frame clones alone and is incomplete. The sample lists fewer than 140,000 clones, less than 90% occurring once. This CDR3 has 15 amino acids. The ends were cut back, 0 bases at V and 6 bases at J, with 14 bases in the middle. Germline V gene lookup returns CDR1 KGHSH and CDR2 LQKENI. The TCR comes from a woman younger than 30 in good health and CMV-seropositive. The gene calls are TRBV18 and TRBJ1-2; D gene ambiguous. The source material was PBMCs. CDR3 residues: CASSPPPARKDGYTF. The CDR3 DNA reads as TGTGCCAGCTCACCACCCCCCGCCAGGAAGGATGGCTACACCTTC.